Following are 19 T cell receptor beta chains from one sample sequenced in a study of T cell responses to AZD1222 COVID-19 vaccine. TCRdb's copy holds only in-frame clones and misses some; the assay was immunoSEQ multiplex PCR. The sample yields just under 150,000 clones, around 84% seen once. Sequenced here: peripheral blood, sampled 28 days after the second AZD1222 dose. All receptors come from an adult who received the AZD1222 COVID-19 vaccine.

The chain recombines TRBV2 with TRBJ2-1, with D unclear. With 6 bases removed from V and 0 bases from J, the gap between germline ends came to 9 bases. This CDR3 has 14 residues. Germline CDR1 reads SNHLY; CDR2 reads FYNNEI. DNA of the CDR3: TGTGCCAGCAGGTGGCATGACTCCTACAATGAGCAGTTCTTC. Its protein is CASRWHDSYNEQFF.

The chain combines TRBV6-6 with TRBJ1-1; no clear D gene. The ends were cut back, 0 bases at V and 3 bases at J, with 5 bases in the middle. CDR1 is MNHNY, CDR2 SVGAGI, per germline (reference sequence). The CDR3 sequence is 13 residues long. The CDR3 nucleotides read TGTGCCAGCAGTTACTCGATGGACACTGAAGCTTTCTTT. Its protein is CASSYSMDTEAFF.

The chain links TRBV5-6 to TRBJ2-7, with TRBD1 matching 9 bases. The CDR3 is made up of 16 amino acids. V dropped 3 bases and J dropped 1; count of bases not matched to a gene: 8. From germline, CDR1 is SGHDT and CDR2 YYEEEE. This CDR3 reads CASSSSRGTGSYEQYF. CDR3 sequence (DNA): TGTGCCAGCAGCTCCTCCCGGGGGACAGGGTCCTACGAGCAGTACTTC.

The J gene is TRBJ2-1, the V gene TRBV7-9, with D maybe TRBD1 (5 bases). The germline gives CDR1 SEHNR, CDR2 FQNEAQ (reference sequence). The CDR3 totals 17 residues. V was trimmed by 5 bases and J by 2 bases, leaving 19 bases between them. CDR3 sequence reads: CASSPALGQGPYNEQFF. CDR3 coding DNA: TGTGCCAGCAGCCCCGCTTTGGGGCAGGGTCCCTACAATGAGCAGTTCTTC.

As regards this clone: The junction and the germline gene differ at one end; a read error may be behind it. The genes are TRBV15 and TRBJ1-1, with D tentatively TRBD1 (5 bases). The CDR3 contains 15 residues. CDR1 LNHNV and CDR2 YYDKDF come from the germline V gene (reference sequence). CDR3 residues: CATSRGRSGNPEAFF. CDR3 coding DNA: TGTGCCACCAGCAGAGGCCGCTCAGGGAACCCTGAAGCTTTCTTT.

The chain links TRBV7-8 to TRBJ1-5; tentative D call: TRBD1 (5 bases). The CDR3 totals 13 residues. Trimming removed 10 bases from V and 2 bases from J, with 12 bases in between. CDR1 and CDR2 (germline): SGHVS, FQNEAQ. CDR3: CATSTGGNQPQHF. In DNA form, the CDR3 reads TGTGCCACCTCGACGGGGGGCAATCAGCCCCAGCATTTT.

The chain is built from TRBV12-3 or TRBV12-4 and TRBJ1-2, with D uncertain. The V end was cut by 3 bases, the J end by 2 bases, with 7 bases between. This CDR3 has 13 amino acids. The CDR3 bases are TGTGCCAGCAGTTTCCCGGAAAACTATGGCTACACCTTC. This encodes CASSFPENYGYTF.

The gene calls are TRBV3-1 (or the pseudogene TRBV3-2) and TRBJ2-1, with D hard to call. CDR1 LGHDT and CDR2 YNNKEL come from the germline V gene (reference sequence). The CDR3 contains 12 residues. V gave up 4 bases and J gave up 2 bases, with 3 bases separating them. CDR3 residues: CASSLPYNEQFF. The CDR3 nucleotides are TGTGCCAGCAGCCTGCCCTACAATGAGCAGTTCTTC.

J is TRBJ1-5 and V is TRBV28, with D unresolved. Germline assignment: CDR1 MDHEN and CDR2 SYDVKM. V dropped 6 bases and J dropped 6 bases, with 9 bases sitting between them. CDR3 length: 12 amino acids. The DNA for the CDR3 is TGTGCCAGCAGATGGGTTGGTCAGCCCCAGCATTTT. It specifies CASRWVGQPQHF.

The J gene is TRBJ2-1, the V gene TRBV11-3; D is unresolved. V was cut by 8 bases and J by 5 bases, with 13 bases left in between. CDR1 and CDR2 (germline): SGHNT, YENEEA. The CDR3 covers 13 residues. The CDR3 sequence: CASAREGNNEQFF. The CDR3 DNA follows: TGTGCCAGCGCAAGGGAAGGTAACAATGAGCAGTTCTTC.

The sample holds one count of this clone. The CDR3 region is CASSLGPGNTIYF. In DNA form, the CDR3 reads TGTGCCAGCAGCTTAGGACCTGGAAACACCATATATTTT. The chain uses TRBV13 and TRBJ1-3; no clear D. Germline loops: CDR1 PRHDT, CDR2 FYEKMQ (reference sequence). The length of the CDR3 is 13 residues. Trimming cost V 0 bases and J 2 bases, with 2 bases left between them.

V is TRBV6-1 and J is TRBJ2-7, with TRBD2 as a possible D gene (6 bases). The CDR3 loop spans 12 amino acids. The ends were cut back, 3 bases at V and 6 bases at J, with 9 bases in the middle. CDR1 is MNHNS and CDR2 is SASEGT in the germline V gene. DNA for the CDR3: TGTGCCAGCAGTGAGTTGGGAGGCGAGCAGTACTTC. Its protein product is CASSELGGEQYF.

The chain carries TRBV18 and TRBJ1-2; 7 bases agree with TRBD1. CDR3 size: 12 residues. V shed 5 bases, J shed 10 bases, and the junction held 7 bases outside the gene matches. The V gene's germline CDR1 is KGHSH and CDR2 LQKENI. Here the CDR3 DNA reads TGTGCCAGCTCAAGGGACAGTCGACACTACACCTTC. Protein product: CASSRDSRHYTF.

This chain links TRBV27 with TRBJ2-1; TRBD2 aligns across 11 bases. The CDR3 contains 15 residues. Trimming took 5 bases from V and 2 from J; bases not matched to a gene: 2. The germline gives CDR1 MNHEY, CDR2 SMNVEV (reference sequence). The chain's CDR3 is CASSILAGAYNEQFF. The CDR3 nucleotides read TGTGCCAGCAGTATACTAGCGGGAGCCTACAATGAGCAGTTCTTC.

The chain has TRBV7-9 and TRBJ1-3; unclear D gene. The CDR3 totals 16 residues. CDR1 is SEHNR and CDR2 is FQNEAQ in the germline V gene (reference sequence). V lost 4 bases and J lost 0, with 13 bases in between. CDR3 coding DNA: TGTGCCAGCAGCTCGTCCGTTAGTAGCTCTGGAAACACCATATATTTT. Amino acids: CASSSSVSSSGNTIYF.

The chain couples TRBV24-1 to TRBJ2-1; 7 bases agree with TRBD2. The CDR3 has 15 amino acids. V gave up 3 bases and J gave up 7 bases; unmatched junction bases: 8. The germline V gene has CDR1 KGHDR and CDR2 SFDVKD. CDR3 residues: CATSDPSGAGNEQFF. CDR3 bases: TGTGCCACCAGTGATCCTAGCGGAGCGGGGAATGAGCAGTTCTTC.

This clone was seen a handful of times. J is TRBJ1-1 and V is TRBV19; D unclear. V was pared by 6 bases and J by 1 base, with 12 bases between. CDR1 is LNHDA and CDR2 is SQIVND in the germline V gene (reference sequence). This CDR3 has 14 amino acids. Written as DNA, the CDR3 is TGTGCCAGTAGCACAGCTGATCAGAACACTGAAGCTTTCTTT. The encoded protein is CASSTADQNTEAFF.

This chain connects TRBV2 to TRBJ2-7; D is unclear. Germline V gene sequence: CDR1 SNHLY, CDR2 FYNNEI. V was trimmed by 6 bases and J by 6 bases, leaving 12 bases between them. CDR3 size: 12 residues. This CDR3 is CASSLQRGEQYF. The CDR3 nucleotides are TGTGCCAGCAGCCTACAGAGAGGCGAGCAGTACTTC.

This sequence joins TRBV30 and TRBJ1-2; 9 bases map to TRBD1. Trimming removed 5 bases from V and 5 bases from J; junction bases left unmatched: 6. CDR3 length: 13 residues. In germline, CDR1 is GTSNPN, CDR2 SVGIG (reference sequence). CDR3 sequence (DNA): TGTGCCTGGGGGAAGGGACAGGGATATGGCTACACCTTC. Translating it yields CAWGKGQGYGYTF.